This TCR beta chain was found in a study of CXCR3-negative and CXCR3-positive naive CD8 T cells. The study made its TRB cDNA libraries by 5' RACE, adding UMI labels. TCRdb reanalyzed the 5' RACE reads, giving one entry per CDR3 protein sequence and no DNA. The listing records about 92,000 distinct CDR3 sequences. This CDR3 is 13 amino acids long. Germline lookup yields CDR1 LNHNV and CDR2 YYDKDF (reference sequence). Worth noting for this clonotype: Its target is unknown.

Study-wide results and limits: A higher hydrophobicity marked the TRB CDR3s of CXCR3-positive naive cells versus CXCR3-negative naive cells. Both naive subsets, CXCR3-negative and CXCR3-positive, displayed similar TRBV-TRBJ usage, unlike memory cells.

Sequencing input: naive CXCR3+ CD8+ T cells from blood. Regarding subset: CD45RO-CCR7+CD27+CD95- naive CD8+ T cells expressing CXCR3 (TNR3+). This receptor was taken from a human donor in good health. Some clones in this sample may be carry-over from other donors' samples. The gene calls are TRBV15 and TRBJ1-5. This CDR3 reads CATSRDVNQPQHF.